This T cell receptor beta chain was recovered during a study of cytomegalovirus exposure and HLA in healthy donors. The PCR ran on 60 Vbeta and 13 Jbeta primers. The repertoire was sequenced with immunoSEQ multiplex PCR; TCRdb's copy has only in-frame clones and lacks some. The sample lists about 93,000 clones; 78% were seen once. A note on this clone: Germline is not matched at one junction end, which may reflect a read error.

This sequence originates from a woman in her thirties or forties in good health and CMV-seronegative. Sequencing used PBMCs.

The CDR3, as DNA: TGTGCCGGCAGTGGGACGGGGGGAGATGAAAAACTGTTTTTT. Protein product: CAGSGTGGDEKLFF. The chain links TRBV9 to TRBJ1-4; D may be TRBD1 (5 bases). Germline lookup yields CDR1 SGDLS and CDR2 YYNGEE. The CDR3 is made up of 14 amino acids.